The text below deals with one T cell receptor (beta chain). No antigen is known for it. TCRdb called the multiplex PCR reads again in MiXCR, with one record for every CDR3 protein. The data hold 50,000 to 85,000 distinct CDR3 sequences, with less than 45% observed a single time. This sample stems from a study of breast tumors, draining lymph nodes, adjacent tissues. Study-wide findings and caveats: Tumor repertoires ranked between lymph nodes and nontumor tissue in diversity, with V and J gene preferences. Most tumor T cells seemingly derive from lymph node, then expand in tumor. Tumor T cell lymph node origin was a supported hypothesis, not proven.

CDR1 is SGHTA, CDR2 FQGNSA, per germline. V was pared by 5 bases and J by 10 bases, with 15 bases between. This CDR3 contains 13 residues. This sequence was found in a female donor with breast cancer. Some clones in this sample may be carry-over from other donors' samples. Specimen: breast tumor tissue. This sequence joins TRBV7-2 and TRBJ1-3; TRBD1 might be the D (5 bases). The CDR3 nucleotides are TGTGCCAGCAGCACACTAGCGGGGGTTACCATATATTTT. Translated, it gives CASSTLAGVTIYF.